The present T cell receptor beta chain was sequenced within a study of T cells in Graves' hyperthyroidism and ophthalmopathy. Looking at the study overall: Blood from the periphery was taken at initial diagnosis, before any treatment. The study's findings and limits: Clonotypes that were expanded in thyroid above 0.001 mostly appeared in blood too.

From RNA transcripts, TCR beta CDR3 regions were amplified. TCR CDR3 regions were first amplified by RT-PCR with HTBI primers. From the multiplex PCR reads, TCRdb called clonotypes with MiXCR, one entry per CDR3 protein. Among about 210,000 distinct CDR3 sequences listed, about a sixth were seen once. V lost 2 bases and J lost 6; bases outside the gene matches: 3. Germline-derived CDR1 and CDR2 are SGHRS and YFSETQ. This CDR3 is built from 15 residues. Used for diagnoses were clinical symptoms, serum thyroxine and TRAb, thyroid ultrasound and orbital computed tomography. The sample holds many counts of this clonotype. Its cognate antigen is unknown.

The chain uses TRBV5-1 and TRBJ2-1; TRBD2 matches at 12 bases. The material sequenced was blood. The receptor was isolated from a man aged 50 or older with Graves' hyperthyroidism. The chain's CDR3 is CASSLLAGGINEQFF. The CDR3, as DNA: TGCGCCAGCAGCTTACTAGCGGGAGGAATCAATGAGCAGTTCTTC.